This entry concerns a single TCR beta chain. What antigen it recognizes has not been identified. One base away there is no much larger clone; base qualities are not given. This record comes from a study of PD-1 blockade in classical Hodgkin lymphoma (dated by TCRdb to about 2020). Concerning the study at large: Nivolumab dosing was 3 mg/kg intravenously every 2 weeks, continuing until either disease progression or unacceptable toxicity. A peripheral blood immune signature of response to PD-1 blockade in classical Hodgkin lymphoma was defined using TCR beta sequencing and CyTOF. Here is what the overall study found, with its caveats: Only a single clinical trial cohort was studied, and what caused the repertoire differences, possibly disease activity or prior therapy, remained undefined. Trial patients with a complete response had baseline diversity similar to that of newly diagnosed patients, while partial responders and progressors had significantly lower diversity. By C4D1, a significant rise was seen in CD4+ TCR diversity but not in CD8+ TCR diversity (p=0.0027 vs p=0.16), and the rise was most apparent among complete responders (p=0.02). Lower diversity was observed in patients in whom nivolumab was started less than 1 year after ASCT, and these patients were excluded from later analyses so that confounding by immune reconstitution would be avoided. Baseline TCR diversity was reported as lower in newly diagnosed patients than in healthy donors, and lower still in relapsed/refractory patients.

From the cysteine through the phenylalanine, the CDR3 covers 15 amino acids. Just CDR3 DNA is preserved here, 45 bases in frame from base 1. Based on the germline V gene, the CDR1 and CDR2 sequences are SGHDT and YYEEEE. V is shortened by 4 bases, J by 0 bases, and the region joining them spans 11 bases. The time point label here, explained by the study, means: cycle 1 day 1 (C1D1), immediately before nivolumab initiation. Every trial patient had relapsed after autologous stem cell transplantation, and cohorts A, B and C differed in prior brentuximab vedotin exposure. The trial cohort included around 56 patients with relapsed/refractory classical Hodgkin lymphoma, and each patient had a best overall response of complete response, partial response or progressive disease. Single-agent nivolumab was administered to trial patients in the multi-cohort phase II CheckMate 205 trial. An independent review committee assessed best overall response by applying the 2007 International Working Group response criteria. Trial PBMCs were obtained immediately prior to nivolumab initiation (C1D1) and on therapy at cycle 2 day 1 and cycle 4 day 1. Peripheral blood was collected in 8 mL Vacutainer Cell Preparation Tubes, from which PBMCs were isolated by centrifugation and then cryopreserved.

The Qiagen DNeasy kit was used to extract genomic DNA from unsorted PBMCs and from the negatively selected CD4+ and CD8+ fractions. TCR beta CDR3 regions were subjected to amplification by immunoSEQ multiplex PCR with primers that anneal to V and J segments. A synthetic immune receptor repertoire was used to minimize amplification bias, and any remaining bias was removed computationally after sequencing. Processing in the source paper ran as follows. Repertoire diversity was quantified as the Shannon entropy index using custom Python scripts. Unsorted, CD4+ and CD8+ repertoires were examined separately, except in combined analyses, for which CD4+ and CD8+ sequences were merged in silico. Clonal expansion was defined as at least a 2-fold frequency increase after treatment relative to C1D1, with a pseudocount of 0.5 for undetected baseline clones. Clones with 0 or 1 copy at C1D1 were defined as singleton clones, while clones with 2 or more copies were defined as non-singleton clones. Clones expanded in unsorted samples were labelled as CD4+, CD8+ or unknown by matching protein sequences in sorted samples from the same patient. Wilcoxon tests were applied to paired samples to test diversity changes from C1D1 to C4D1. This is the immuneACCESS table as TCRdb keeps it, with only in-frame sequences that have V and J called. A part of the clones is gone; compared with another copy, unresolved V genes explain less than half, and the rest is unexplained. V and J calls and clone size are copied from that table; D and trimming were computed from the DNA. A total of nearly 55,000 clones appear in this sample, about 85% of them only once. The ten largest clones represent roughly 15% of the sample.

The rearranged chain carries TRBV5-6 and TRBJ2-1; TRBD1 could be the D gene, as 6 bases match. This TCR was sampled from a human donor with classical Hodgkin lymphoma. Sequencing was performed on peripheral blood mononuclear cells (PBMCs), taken at baseline. The CDR3 region has the sequence CASSAGQNSYNEQFF. The nucleotide sequence is given as TGTGCCAGCAGCGCCGGACAGAACTCCTACAATGAGCAGTTCTTC.